One sample yielded the 6 T cell receptor beta chains listed below, sequenced in a study of spatial heterogeneity in lung cancer. Their antigen targets remain unknown. TCRdb re-called the 5' RACE reads with MiXCR, one entry per CDR3 protein. The sample gives fewer than 9,000 distinct CDR3 sequences, around 7% of which show up once; around 17% is in the top ten. Documented time point: sample taken at primary tumor resection. General study findings and limits: Tracking of tumor mutation counts was seen in expanded intratumoral alpha and beta TCR counts.

The sample here was lung tumor tissue, taken at surgery. These receptor sequences come from a female donor with early-stage non-small cell lung cancer.

This clonotype is judged medium-sized. The chain is built from TRBV27 and TRBJ2-3; 9 positions match TRBD2. The CDR3 contains 14 residues. Trimming removed 8 bases from V and 8 bases from J; junction bases left unmatched: 11. CDR1 and CDR2 from the germline V gene are MNHEY and SMNVEV (reference sequence). For the CDR3, the DNA is TGTGCCAGCGGTACAGGCGGGAGGGCCGTTACGCAGTATTTT. The encoded protein is CASGTGGRAVTQYF.

This clonotype was detected ten times or more. The chain combines TRBV7-3 with TRBJ1-1, with TRBD1 matching 7 bases. After removal of 5 bases from V and 6 bases from J, the junction contained 6 bases not matched to a gene. CDR3 size: 13 residues. CDR1 and CDR2 (germline): SGHTA, FQGTGA. The DNA of the CDR3 is TGTGCCAGCAGCCAGCGACAGGGTTCTGAAGCTTTCTTT. Protein sequence: CASSQRQGSEAFF. Drawing the rest from reference TRBV7-3 and TRBJ1-1, the complete variable domain is GAGVSQTPSNKVTEKGKYVELRCDPISGHTALYWYRQSLGQGPEFLIYFQGTGAADDSGLPNDRFFAVRPEGSVSTLKIQRTERGDSAVYLCASSQRQGSEAFFGQGTRLTVV.

The sample holds many counts of this clonotype. The V and J genes are TRBV27 and TRBJ2-2; TRBD2 aligns across 9 bases. V lost 6 bases and J lost 3; bases outside the gene matches: 8. The CDR3 has 16 amino acids. CDR1 MNHEY and CDR2 SMNVEV come from the germline V gene (reference sequence). CDR3 amino acids: CASREVAGADTGELFF. The CDR3 region has the DNA TGTGCCAGCAGAGAGGTAGCGGGAGCGGACACCGGGGAGCTGTTTTTT.

This clonotype was counted many times. The genes are TRBV2 and TRBJ2-1, with 9 bases identical to TRBD2. CDR1 SNHLY and CDR2 FYNNEI come from the germline V gene. This CDR3 region has 12 residues. The V and J ends lost 7 bases and 15 bases, in that order; junction bases with no gene match: 10. CDR3 loop: CASITTGTSPFF. The DNA for the CDR3 is TGTGCCAGCATTACCACCGGGACTAGCCCGTTCTTC.

Sample share makes this clonotype medium-sized (0.01 to 0.1%). V gene TRBV20-1 combines with J gene TRBJ2-2, with D possibly TRBD1 on 5 matching bases. Germline loops: CDR1 DFQATT, CDR2 SNEGSKA (reference sequence). This CDR3 has 15 amino acids. Trimming took 4 bases from V and 1 from J, leaving 13 bases between them. CDR3 loop: CSATDSLGNTGELFF. CDR3 bases: TGCAGTGCTACTGACAGTTTGGGGAACACCGGGGAGCTGTTTTTT.

This clonotype came up many times. The junction differs from germline at one of its ends, possibly a read error. The rearrangement joins TRBV3-1 to TRBJ2-7; TRBD1 matches 9 bases. The CDR3 loop spans 14 amino acids. Germline lookup yields CDR1 LGHDT and CDR2 YNNKEL (reference sequence). DNA for the CDR3: TGCGCCAGCAGCGGTGGGGCCGGGACAGGGAATCAGTACTTC. Translating gives CASSGGAGTGNQYF.